The 24 T cell receptor beta chains presented below share a single source sample, sequenced in a study of OX40 agonist ivuxolimab in advanced cancers. The method was immunoSEQ multiplex PCR; TCRdb's version includes in-frame clones alone and lacks a portion of them. The data contain tens of thousands of clones, 70% to 90% of them singletons. Material: CD4+ or CD8+ T cells sorted from blood, obtained in a trial of the OX40 agonist ivuxolimab. The source is an adult with an advanced solid tumor such as melanoma, head and neck, liver or kidney cancer.

V usage is TRBV5-1 and J usage is TRBJ1-3, with TRBD1 as a possible D gene (5 bases). V lost 0 bases, J lost 0 bases, and 7 bases lay in between. Germline V gene data show CDR1 as SGHRS and CDR2 as YFSETQ. CDR3 length equals 15 residues. Here the CDR3 reads CASSLEGTSGNTIYF. DNA of the CDR3: TGCGCCAGCAGCTTGGAAGGGACCTCTGGAAACACCATATATTTT.

This clone was counted once. The chain links TRBV7-2 to TRBJ2-3; D might be TRBD2 (6 bases). Per the germline V gene, CDR1 is SGHTA and CDR2 is FQGNSA. V gave up 8 bases and J gave up 2 bases, with 20 bases separating them. The CDR3 runs 16 residues. Written as DNA, the CDR3 is TGTGCCAGCCGTAGCGGAACCAGCCCTTACACAGATACGCAGTATTTT. Its translation is CASRSGTSPYTDTQYF.

This clone was observed a single time. The CDR3 DNA reads TGTGCCAGCAGCGTAGTCGGGAGCACAGATACGCAGTATTTT. Protein product: CASSVVGSTDTQYF. V usage is TRBV9 and J usage is TRBJ2-3; D unclear. Trimming shortened V by 0 bases and J by 0 bases, and 5 bases separated the two germline ends. Germline V gene sequence: CDR1 SGDLS, CDR2 YYNGEE. The CDR3 length is 14 residues.

The genes are TRBV11-2 and TRBJ1-2, with D hard to call. V was trimmed by 3 bases and J by 2 bases, leaving 7 bases between them. The CDR3 runs 13 residues. Germline-derived CDR1 and CDR2 are SGHAT and FQNNGV. CDR3 amino acids: CASSFALNYGYTF. CDR3 nucleotides: TGTGCCAGCAGCTTCGCTCTGAACTATGGCTACACCTTC.

In its sample, this clone was seen a few times. The sample contains more than one DNA sequence encoding this CDR3. This chain uses TRBV5-8 with TRBJ2-2; D unclear. CDR1 and CDR2 (germline): SGHTS, YDEGEE. Trimming pared 0 bases from V and 2 bases from J, leaving 5 bases between. The CDR3 has 14 amino acids. In DNA, the CDR3 is TGTGCCAGCAGCTTGGTTGGAAACACCGGGGAGCTGTTTTTT. Translating it yields CASSLVGNTGELFF.

V gene TRBV19 combines with J gene TRBJ2-3; 13 nucleotides agree with TRBD2. Germline V gene data show CDR1 as LNHDA and CDR2 as SQIVND (reference sequence). CDR3 size: 16 residues. V gave up 5 bases and J gave up 9 bases; unmatched junction bases: 11. CDR3 sequence reads: CASSPWTSGSTTTQYF. CDR3 nucleotide sequence: TGTGCCAGTAGTCCCTGGACTAGCGGGAGCACTACCACGCAGTATTTT.

This chain uses TRBV9 with TRBJ2-1; 7 bases are a match to TRBD2. V lost 1 base, J lost 10 bases, and 5 bases stayed unmatched. This CDR3 is built from 13 residues. CDR1 and CDR2 from the germline V gene are SGDLS and YYNGEE. DNA of the CDR3: TGTGCCAGCAGCGTAACGGGAGGTAAGGAGCAGTTCTTC. Encoded protein: CASSVTGGKEQFF.

This clone was observed a few times. V is TRBV6-5 and J is TRBJ1-1; D uncertain. The CDR3 sequence is 11 residues long. CDR1 is MNHEY and CDR2 is SVGAGI in the germline V gene. Trimming pared 7 bases from V and 8 bases from J, leaving 11 bases between. Here the CDR3 reads CASTLGREAFF. CDR3 nucleotide sequence: TGTGCCAGCACCCTAGGACGGGAAGCTTTCTTT.

The chain employs TRBV28 and TRBJ2-5, with D perhaps matching TRBD1 (6 bases). Trimming took 4 bases from V and 4 from J, leaving 13 bases between them. This CDR3 is built from 14 residues. The germline V gene has CDR1 MDHEN and CDR2 SYDVKM. CDR3 protein: CASSSQGGGETQYF. The CDR3 coding sequence is TGTGCCAGCAGTTCACAGGGTGGGGGAGAGACCCAGTACTTC.

The chain has TRBV5-1 and TRBJ2-7; D gene unclear. The germline CDR1 and CDR2 sequences are SGHRS and YFSETQ. The CDR3 spans 11 residues. Between the trimmed V and J ends, which lost 3 bases and 3 bases, there was a span of 4 bases. The CDR3 coding sequence is TGCGCCAGCAGCTCAGGCTACGAGCAGTACTTC. As protein: CASSSGYEQYF.

This chain connects TRBV4-1 to TRBJ2-7; TRBD2 matches at 15 bases. Losses at the gene ends were 2 bases for V and 4 bases for J; bases not matched to a gene: 3. The germline CDR1 and CDR2 sequences are MGHRA and YSYEKL. The CDR3 totals 16 residues. CDR3 nucleotide sequence: TGCGCCAGCAGCCAACGGACTAGCGGGAGGGATTACGAGCAGTACTTC. Translation gives CASSQRTSGRDYEQYF.

This chain links TRBV6-5 with TRBJ1-2; the D gene is possibly TRBD1 (6 bases). In germline, CDR1 is MNHEY, CDR2 SVGAGI. The CDR3 has 13 residues. V was cut by 8 bases and J by 5 bases, with 15 bases left in between. This chain's CDR3 is CASLDSLAYGYTF. In DNA, the CDR3 is TGTGCCAGCCTGGACAGCCTAGCATATGGCTACACCTTC.

The chain links TRBV7-6 to TRBJ1-1; no clear D gene. Germline assignment: CDR1 SGHVS and CDR2 FNYEAQ. With 3 bases removed from V and 5 bases from J, the gap between germline ends came to 19 bases. The CDR3 runs to 16 residues. The CDR3 loop reads CASSLTGPPRRTEAFF. The CDR3 nucleotides are TGTGCCAGCAGCTTGACCGGACCACCAAGGAGGACTGAAGCTTTCTTT.

The rearrangement joins TRBV7-9 to TRBJ2-7; no clear D gene. Germline lookup yields CDR1 SEHNR and CDR2 FQNEAQ (reference sequence). The CDR3 length is 12 residues. V lost 4 bases and J lost 7, with 11 bases in between. CDR3 DNA sequence: TGTGCCAGCAGCTCCCAAGCCCGAGAGCAGTACTTC. Amino acids: CASSSQAREQYF. Drawing the rest from reference TRBV7-9 and TRBJ2-7, the complete variable domain is DTGVSQNPRHKITKRGQNVTFRCDPISEHNRLYWYRQTLGQGPEFLTYFQNEAQLEKSRLLSDRFSAERPKGSFSTLEIQRTEQGDSAMYLCASSSQAREQYFGPGTRLTVT.

The CDR3 nucleotides read TGTGCCAGCAGTTTACGGAATCAGCCCCAGCATTTT. It encodes CASSLRNQPQHF. The J gene is TRBJ1-5, the V gene TRBV27; D unclear. Germline V gives CDR1 MNHEY, CDR2 SMNVEV (reference sequence). This CDR3 spans 12 amino acids. Trimming cost V 2 bases and J 4 bases, with 3 bases left between them.

The chain combines TRBV7-2 with TRBJ2-7; 13 bases fit TRBD2. Germline values: CDR1 SGHTA, CDR2 FQGNSA. The V and J ends lost 2 bases and 1 base, in that order; junction bases with no gene match: 8. The CDR3 loop spans 18 amino acids. As DNA, the CDR3 is TGTGCCAGCAGCTTACAAACTAGCGGGAGGGCCAGTTCCTACGAGCAGTACTTC. It translates to CASSLQTSGRASSYEQYF. The full variable domain, its missing parts supplied by reference TRBV7-2 and TRBJ2-7, is GAGVSQSPSNKVTEKGKDVELRCDPISGHTALYWYRQSLGQGLEFLIYFQGNSAPDKSGLPSDRFSAERTGGSVSTLTIQRTQQEDSAVYLCASSLQTSGRASSYEQYFGPGTRLTVT.

The gene calls are TRBV5-4 and TRBJ1-1; D unresolved. Germline assignment: CDR1 SGHNT and CDR2 YYREEE (reference sequence). The CDR3 is made up of 12 amino acids. V was cut by 4 bases and J by 11 bases, with 15 bases left in between. In DNA, the CDR3 is TGTGCCAGCAGCCAAGATCAGTACCAGGCTTTCTTT. This encodes CASSQDQYQAFF.

The chain uses TRBV7-2 and TRBJ2-3; D perhaps matches TRBD1 (8 bases). Germline assignment: CDR1 SGHTA and CDR2 FQGNSA. This CDR3 has 17 residues. Trimming took off 8 bases at V and 0 bases at J, with 21 bases between the two ends. The CDR3 is CASAGGGSGGSTDTQYF. The DNA for the CDR3 is TGTGCCAGCGCAGGGGGCGGGTCGGGAGGAAGCACAGATACGCAGTATTTT.

In this sample, this clone turned up a few times. The chain recombines TRBV10-2 with TRBJ2-2, with 10 positions matching TRBD2. CDR3 length equals 17 residues. J gave up 4 bases and V 10 bases, and 15 bases lay outside the gene matches. Germline CDR1 WSHSY, CDR2 SAAADI. The DNA for the CDR3 is TGCGCCACTTCGAGCGGGAGGGTAGGATTTGGCACCGGGGAGCTGTTTTTT. It specifies CATSSGRVGFGTGELFF.

The rearrangement links TRBV19 to TRBJ2-1; TRBD2 matches 9 bases. V shed 3 bases, J shed 8 bases, and the junction held 8 bases outside the gene matches. From germline, CDR1 is LNHDA and CDR2 SQIVND (reference sequence). This CDR3 region has 15 residues. The CDR3 protein is CASSIWREGSDEQFF. The CDR3 DNA sequence: TGTGCCAGTAGTATTTGGCGGGAGGGGTCCGATGAGCAGTTCTTC.

The J gene is TRBJ1-5, the V gene TRBV19; D might be TRBD1 (6 bases). Germline V gene sequence: CDR1 LNHDA, CDR2 SQIVND (reference sequence). The CDR3 runs to 15 residues. Trimming pared 0 bases from V and 9 bases from J, leaving 15 bases between. CDR3 DNA: TGTGCCAGTAGTATAGACGGGGGCGGTTGGAGGCCCCAGCATTTT. The encoded protein is CASSIDGGGWRPQHF.

J is TRBJ1-1 and V is TRBV6-5, with D hard to call. V was cut by 0 bases and J by 1 base, with 6 bases left in between. CDR1 is MNHEY, CDR2 SVGAGI, per germline. This CDR3 is 14 amino acids long. CDR3 nucleotide sequence: TGTGCCAGCAGTTACTCGTTCACGAACACTGAAGCTTTCTTT. This sequence encodes CASSYSFTNTEAFF.

V gene TRBV7-2 combines with J gene TRBJ2-4; D not certain. Per germline, CDR1 SGHTA and CDR2 FQGNSA. Trimming left V 4 bases short and J 6 bases short, with 13 bases between. This CDR3 has 14 residues. This CDR3 reads CASSYDLLPNIQYF. CDR3 bases: TGTGCCAGCAGCTACGACCTCCTCCCAAACATTCAGTACTTC.

The V and J genes are TRBV10-1 and TRBJ2-1; D is ambiguous. The germline gives CDR1 WNHNN, CDR2 SYGVQD (reference sequence). The V and J ends lost 2 bases and 12 bases respectively, with 17 bases between them. CDR3 length equals 14 residues. CDR3 protein: CASSENSGSLGQFF. The CDR3 bases are TGCGCCAGCAGTGAGAACTCAGGAAGTCTGGGGCAGTTCTTC.